The rows below give T cell receptor beta chains drawn from one sample of a study of early stage breast cancer tumors. Measured with immunoSEQ multiplex PCR; TCRdb has only the in-frame clones, and not every one. The sample lists 45,000 to 60,000 clones, under 95% occurring once. Sequenced material: blood. Receptors were obtained from a person aged 65-85 years with breast cancer. The CDR3 runs from the conserved cysteine through the conserved F or W. The D gene is left open where the match is weak. Clone size is not always given. Where it is, it says once, few, many or a class for expanded clones.

J	D	V	size	CDR3	DNA
TRBJ1-5	.	TRBV6-1	.	CASSESGQPQHF	TGTGCCAGCAGTGAATCCGGGCAGCCCCAGCATTTT
TRBJ1-2	.	TRBV5-1	.	CASSYLQDNYGYTF	TGCGCCAGCAGCTATCTACAGGATAACTATGGCTACACCTTC
TRBJ1-4	.	TRBV30	.	CAWRGEEKGEKLFF	TGTGCCTGGAGGGGGGAGGAGAAGGGTGAAAAACTGTTTTTT
TRBJ1-1	.	TRBV5-6	.	CASRRPNTEAFF	TGTGCCAGCAGGAGGCCGAACACTGAAGCTTTCTTT
TRBJ2-3	.	TRBV5-4	.	CASSSRNTDTQYF	TGTGCCAGCAGCTCGAGAAACACAGATACGCAGTATTTT
TRBJ1-4	TRBD1	TRBV6-6	.	CASRVPGQGRDEKLFF	TGTGCCAGCAGGGTCCCGGGACAGGGGCGGGATGAAAAACTGTTTTTT
TRBJ2-2	.	TRBV28	.	CASSFLLWSPDTGELFF	TGTGCCAGCAGTTTCTTGTTGTGGAGTCCGGACACCGGGGAGCTGTTTTTT
TRBJ1-1	TRBD1	TRBV7-9	.	CASPKPQGIDTEAFF	TGTGCCAGTCCAAAACCACAGGGGATCGACACTGAAGCTTTCTTT
TRBJ2-5	TRBD1	TRBV5-1	.	CASSGTGGDETQYF	TGCGCCAGCAGCGGGACAGGGGGCGATGAGACCCAGTACTTC
TRBJ1-4	TRBD1	TRBV4-1	few	CASSQDRGRVEKLFF	TGCGCCAGCAGCCAAGACAGGGGGCGAGTTGAAAAACTGTTTTTT
TRBJ2-3	TRBD1	TRBV5-1	.	CASSPGQGTDTQYF	TGCGCCAGCAGCCCGGGACAGGGCACAGATACGCAGTATTTT
TRBJ1-6	.	TRBV2	few	CASSEEGNPPLHF	TGTGCCAGCAGTGAGGAGGGTAATCCACCCCTCCACTTT
TRBJ1-1	TRBD1	TRBV18	.	CASSPFGTENTEAFF	TGTGCCAGCTCACCCTTCGGGACAGAGAACACTGAAGCTTTCTTT
TRBJ2-1	.	TRBV30	few	CAWSPPSGDYNEQFF	TGTGCCTGGAGTCCCCCGTCCGGGGACTACAATGAGCAGTTCTTC
TRBJ1-1	.	TRBV5-1	.	CASSLWGGVDTEAFF	TGCGCCAGCAGCCTATGGGGGGGAGTGGACACTGAAGCTTTCTTT
TRBJ1-3	TRBD1	TRBV6-5	.	CASSVRGSGNTIYF	TGTGCCAGCAGTGTCAGGGGGTCTGGAAACACCATATATTTT
TRBJ1-2	.	TRBV19	.	CASSIDGYGYTF	TGTGCCAGTAGTATAGACGGCTATGGCTACACCTTC
TRBJ1-2	TRBD1	TRBV5-1	once	CASSSTGGSNYGYTF	TGCGCCAGCAGCTCAACAGGGGGATCTAACTATGGCTACACCTTC
TRBJ1-5	.	TRBV6-6	.	CASSSGQKSNQPQHF	TGTGCCAGCAGTTCCGGACAGAAGAGCAATCAGCCCCAGCATTTT
TRBJ1-5	.	TRBV15	.	CATSGDIGNQPQHF	TGTGCCACCAGCGGGGACATCGGTAATCAGCCCCAGCATTTT
TRBJ1-6	.	TRBV5-8	.	CASSLNMQAGNSPLHF	TGTGCCAGCAGCTTGAATATGCAGGCCGGCAATTCACCCCTCCACTTT
TRBJ2-2	.	TRBV7-2	.	CASSLFTSMAGELFF	TGTGCCAGCAGCTTATTTACTAGTATGGCCGGGGAGCTGTTTTTT
TRBJ2-4	.	TRBV19	.	CASSGASLAKNIQYF	TGTGCCAGTAGTGGGGCCTCCTTAGCCAAAAACATTCAGTACTTC
TRBJ1-2	TRBD1	TRBV19	.	CASSIGTGAFYGYTF	TGTGCCAGTAGTATTGGGACAGGGGCTTTCTATGGCTACACCTTC